The T cell receptor (beta chain) under discussion was sequenced for a study of T cell responses to AZD1222 COVID-19 vaccine. This clone was detected a few times. Its antigen is currently unknown. Study-level results: Along spike, vaccine-associated CD4 TCRs were found throughout, with dominance at 160-218 and 743-854. Only six or seven AZD1222 recipients tested seropositive at baseline. In all cases, repertoires were sampled only after the peak T cell response. The donors showed a predominance of white British ancestry and of females, with possible underestimation of clonal diversity.

Method: immunoSEQ multiplex PCR; TCRdb's copy keeps in-frame clones and lacks some. Of 20,000 to 25,000 clones listed, 82% were seen once; the top ten hold roughly 40%. This CDR3 contains 14 residues. V lost 0 bases and J lost 5, with 10 bases in between. Germline CDR1 is LGHNA and CDR2 is YSLEER. The chain couples TRBV4-3 to TRBJ1-1, with D uncertain. Sequencing was performed on peripheral blood, taken on day 0 of AZD1222 vaccination. The TCR comes from an adult in good health. The CDR3 loop is CASSQDEGRTEAFF. In DNA, the CDR3 is TGCGCCAGCAGCCAAGATGAGGGTAGAACTGAAGCTTTCTTT.